This TCR beta chain is drawn from a study of blood T cell repertoires in COVID-19. The CDR3 is 14 residues long. CDR1 is MGHRA and CDR2 is YSYEKL in the germline V gene. V was pared by 4 bases and J by 4 bases, with 13 bases between. As processed by the authors: Estimation of nucleated cell counts relied on the amplification of reference gene primers. TCRdb's table, derived via immunoSEQ multiplex PCR, lists solely in-frame clones and lacks some. Clone size and V and J calls were adopted from that table, with D and trimming inferred from the DNA. Among roughly 120,000 clones listed, 65% to 90% were seen once. In its sample, this clone was seen a few times. Other DNA sequences of this sample code for an identical CDR3.

Material for sequencing was peripheral blood. This rearrangement joins TRBV4-1 to TRBJ1-2; tentatively, D is TRBD1 (6 bases). The receptor was derived from an older man with acute or convalescent COVID-19. The DNA of the CDR3 is TGCGCCAGCAGCCGCGGGGGGCTCGGCTATGGCTACACCTTC. It specifies CASSRGGLGYGYTF.